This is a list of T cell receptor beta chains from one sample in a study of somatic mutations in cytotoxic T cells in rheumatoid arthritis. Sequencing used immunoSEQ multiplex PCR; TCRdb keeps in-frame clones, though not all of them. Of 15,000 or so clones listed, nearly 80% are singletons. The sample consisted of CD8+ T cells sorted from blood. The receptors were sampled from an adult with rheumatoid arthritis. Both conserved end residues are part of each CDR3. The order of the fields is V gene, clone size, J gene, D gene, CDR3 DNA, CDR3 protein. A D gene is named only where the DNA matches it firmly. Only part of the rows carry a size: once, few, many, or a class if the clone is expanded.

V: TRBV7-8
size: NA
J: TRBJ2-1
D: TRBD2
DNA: TGTGCCAGCCAACCCTGGGGGGGAGCCTCCTACAATGAGCAGTTCTTC
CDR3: CASQPWGGASYNEQFF

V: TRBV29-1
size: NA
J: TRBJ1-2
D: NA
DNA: TGCAGCGTTGAAGAGGGGGCCCACAGGGACTATGGCTACACCTTC
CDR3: CSVEEGAHRDYGYTF

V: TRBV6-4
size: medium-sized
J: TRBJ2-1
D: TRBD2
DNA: TGTGCCAGCAGCTCCGAAGCGGGATCCTACAATGAGCAGTTCTTC
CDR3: CASSSEAGSYNEQFF

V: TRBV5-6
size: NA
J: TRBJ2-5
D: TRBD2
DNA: TGTGCCAGCAGCTTGGTGGCTAGCGGGAGGCGGGAGACCCAGTACTTC
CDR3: CASSLVASGRRETQYF

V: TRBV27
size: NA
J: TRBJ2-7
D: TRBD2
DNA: TGTGCCAGCAGTCTATATCCTGCGGGAGGGTACGAGCAGTACTTC
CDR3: CASSLYPAGGYEQYF

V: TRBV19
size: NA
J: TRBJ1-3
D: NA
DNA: TGTGCCAGTAGAGGTCCTTTCTCTGGAAACACCATATATTTT
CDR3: CASRGPFSGNTIYF

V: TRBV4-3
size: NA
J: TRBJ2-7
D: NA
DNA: TGCGCCAGCAGCCAAGGGCGCGGTTCCTACGAGCAGTACTTC
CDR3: CASSQGRGSYEQYF

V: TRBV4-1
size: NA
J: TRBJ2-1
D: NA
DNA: TGCGCCAGCAGCCAAGTTGAGGGGGGCGACTACAATGAGCAGTTCTTC
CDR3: CASSQVEGGDYNEQFF

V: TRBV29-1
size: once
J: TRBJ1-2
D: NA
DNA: TGCAGCGTTGATCATTCCGGCTATGGCTACACCTTC
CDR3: CSVDHSGYGYTF

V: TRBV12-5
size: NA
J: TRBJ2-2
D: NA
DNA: TGTGCTAGTGCCACCGGGACAACGAACACCGGGGAGCTGTTTTTT
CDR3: CASATGTTNTGELFF

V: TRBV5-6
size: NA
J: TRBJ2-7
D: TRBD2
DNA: TGTGCCAGCAGCTTTCCGGATCTGACTAGCGAAGGCGAGCAGTACTTC
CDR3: CASSFPDLTSEGEQYF

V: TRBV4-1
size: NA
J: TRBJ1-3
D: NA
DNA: TGCGCCAGCAGCCAAGCTGAAAGCCCAGAAATGACCATATATTTT
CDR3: CASSQAESPEMTIYF

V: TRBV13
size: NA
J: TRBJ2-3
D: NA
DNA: TGTGCCACCTCCTCGGGGGCTCGGACAGATACGCAGTATTTT
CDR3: CATSSGARTDTQYF